Listed below are T cell receptor beta chains from one sample, sequenced in a study of T cells in Graves' hyperthyroidism and ophthalmopathy. TCRdb re-derived calls from the multiplex PCR reads in MiXCR, one entry per CDR3 protein. This sample yields hundreds of thousands of distinct CDR3 sequences, of which about 24% are seen a single time; approximately 10% belongs to the top ten. The sequenced sample consisted of blood. Receptors originate from a woman in her twenties or thirties with Graves' ophthalmopathy. Both conserved end residues are trimmed from each CDR3. Fields, in order: CDR3 protein, V gene, clone size, J gene. Part of the rows lack a size; the others show once, few, many or a class for expanded clones.

cdr3_aa: ASSLDRGRTPYGYT; v_call: TRBV11-2; clone_size: many; j_call: TRBJ1-2
cdr3_aa: ASSPTADREGMNTEAF; v_call: TRBV5-6; clone_size: few; j_call: TRBJ1-1
cdr3_aa: STLEGNTIY; v_call: TRBV20-1; clone_size: many; j_call: TRBJ1-3
cdr3_aa: ASKQGWYEQY; v_call: TRBV12-3/TRBV12-4; clone_size: few; j_call: TRBJ2-7
cdr3_aa: ASSHPNTEAF; v_call: TRBV4-1; clone_size: -; j_call: TRBJ1-1
cdr3_aa: ASSPRTVPANYGYT; v_call: TRBV4-3; clone_size: many; j_call: TRBJ1-2
cdr3_aa: SAKGRLVSYEQY; v_call: TRBV20-1; clone_size: many; j_call: TRBJ2-7
cdr3_aa: ASLQGRNTEAF; v_call: TRBV6-5; clone_size: many; j_call: TRBJ1-1
cdr3_aa: ASSYLRQGRDTEAF; v_call: TRBV6-5; clone_size: few; j_call: TRBJ1-1
cdr3_aa: ATSGGVQGGTDTQY; v_call: TRBV24-1; clone_size: many; j_call: TRBJ2-3
cdr3_aa: ASSLAAHTDTQY; v_call: TRBV7-2; clone_size: many; j_call: TRBJ2-3
cdr3_aa: ATSDAPGLYGYT; v_call: TRBV24-1; clone_size: many; j_call: TRBJ1-2
cdr3_aa: SAITGVNTEAF; v_call: TRBV20-1; clone_size: many; j_call: TRBJ1-1
cdr3_aa: ATSDGTRDEQY; v_call: TRBV24-1; clone_size: many; j_call: TRBJ2-7
cdr3_aa: ASAPGGGGNQPQH; v_call: TRBV7-9; clone_size: -; j_call: TRBJ1-5
cdr3_aa: ATSAGEVTGELF; v_call: TRBV24-1; clone_size: many; j_call: TRBJ2-2
cdr3_aa: ATSETGGTEAF; v_call: TRBV24-1; clone_size: once; j_call: TRBJ1-1
cdr3_aa: ASSYSGTKTYEQY; v_call: TRBV6-5; clone_size: few; j_call: TRBJ2-7
cdr3_aa: ASRHRETQY; v_call: TRBV6-1; clone_size: many; j_call: TRBJ2-5
cdr3_aa: ASSKGQNYGYT; v_call: TRBV6-5; clone_size: many; j_call: TRBJ1-2
cdr3_aa: ASSLATNYGYT; v_call: TRBV12-3/TRBV12-4; clone_size: many; j_call: TRBJ1-2
cdr3_aa: ASSLLSGGTEAF; v_call: TRBV7-9; clone_size: many; j_call: TRBJ1-1
cdr3_aa: AAKTLNTGELF; v_call: TRBV10-3; clone_size: many; j_call: TRBJ2-2
cdr3_aa: ASSTSGDQPQH; v_call: TRBV19; clone_size: -; j_call: TRBJ1-5
cdr3_aa: ASSLNHRWRNYEQY; v_call: TRBV28; clone_size: -; j_call: TRBJ2-7
cdr3_aa: SARVPTGLEAF; v_call: TRBV20-1; clone_size: -; j_call: TRBJ1-1
cdr3_aa: ASGEFTYEQY; v_call: TRBV12-5; clone_size: few; j_call: TRBJ2-7
cdr3_aa: ASSFRQGVTEAF; v_call: TRBV12-3/TRBV12-4; clone_size: many; j_call: TRBJ1-1
cdr3_aa: ASSQDPDEAGEQY; v_call: TRBV4-3; clone_size: many; j_call: TRBJ2-7
cdr3_aa: ASGAGRRYTGELF; v_call: TRBV6-1; clone_size: -; j_call: TRBJ2-2
cdr3_aa: SARDRGQGDYGYT; v_call: TRBV20-1; clone_size: few; j_call: TRBJ1-2
cdr3_aa: ASQGHETQY; v_call: TRBV12-3/TRBV12-4; clone_size: -; j_call: TRBJ2-5
cdr3_aa: ASSQWTGSQETQY; v_call: TRBV11-3; clone_size: many; j_call: TRBJ2-5
cdr3_aa: ASRPWVQGPTYYGYT; v_call: TRBV27; clone_size: few; j_call: TRBJ1-2
cdr3_aa: ASSTGTFYEQY; v_call: TRBV6-2/TRBV6-3; clone_size: many; j_call: TRBJ2-7
cdr3_aa: ASSRMWGDGYT; v_call: TRBV19; clone_size: -; j_call: TRBJ1-2
cdr3_aa: ASSFLAENTEAF; v_call: TRBV27; clone_size: -; j_call: TRBJ1-1
cdr3_aa: ASSSLRTGRPDEQY; v_call: TRBV5-5; clone_size: many; j_call: TRBJ2-7
cdr3_aa: ASVSGQGGYGYT; v_call: TRBV28; clone_size: many; j_call: TRBJ1-2
cdr3_aa: ASSPGTVNEQY; v_call: TRBV7-3; clone_size: -; j_call: TRBJ2-7
cdr3_aa: ASSFVGSPLH; v_call: TRBV12-3/TRBV12-4; clone_size: many; j_call: TRBJ1-6
cdr3_aa: SGMNGIGELF; v_call: TRBV20-1; clone_size: many; j_call: TRBJ2-2
cdr3_aa: ASSLDRGSGYT; v_call: TRBV5-1; clone_size: many; j_call: TRBJ1-2
cdr3_aa: SAGTNYGYT; v_call: TRBV20-1; clone_size: many; j_call: TRBJ1-2
cdr3_aa: ASSFRGGGEETQY; v_call: TRBV12-3/TRBV12-4; clone_size: many; j_call: TRBJ2-5
cdr3_aa: AWSVWGFTPLH; v_call: TRBV30; clone_size: few; j_call: TRBJ1-6
cdr3_aa: ASSSRHAEAF; v_call: TRBV7-9; clone_size: many; j_call: TRBJ1-1
cdr3_aa: SAREVFRYEQY; v_call: TRBV20-1; clone_size: many; j_call: TRBJ2-7